The clone carrying this T cell receptor beta chain has just a few counts. Its antigen is not known. The sample comes from a study of identical twins. In TCRdb, the 5' RACE reads were re-called with MiXCR into one record per CDR3 protein. The sample shows around 530,000 distinct CDR3 sequences, around 15% of them seen only once. Study-level findings and limits: Because invariant MAIT and iNKT cells could be present, zero-insertion analyses could be partly confounded.

Germline CDR1 is SGHTA and CDR2 is FQGNSA. The CDR3 consists of 13 residues. Trimming stripped 3 bases from V and 6 bases from J, with 8 bases between. All donors were healthy, and all were Caucasian. These data also formed part of another study, on yellow fever vaccine responses in identical twins.

The clonotype was recovered from a woman in her late teens or twenties in good health. The source material was CD4+ T cells sorted from blood. The chain uses TRBV7-2 and TRBJ2-2; TRBD2 might be the D (5 bases). CDR3 residues: CASSFLASGELFF. CDR3 bases: TGTGCCAGCAGCTTTTTAGCGTCCGGGGAGCTGTTTTTT.